This TCR beta chain emerged from a study of early T cells in non-severe SARS-CoV-2 infection. Study-level background: Bulk RNA from unsorted whole blood was sequenced; chains were unpaired. The study, taken as a whole, reports: Clonotype matching in VDJdb favored anti-spike CD8 responses and did not capture private and CD4 specificities.

Individual cDNA molecules each received unique molecular identifiers attached to them. One entry per CDR3 protein, called by TCRdb with MiXCR from the 5' RACE reads. The table shows some 26,000 distinct CDR3 sequences, with more than 4.5% occurring only once. At least ten counts were recorded for this clonotype. Its specificity is unknown. Germline V gene sequence: CDR1 MGHRA, CDR2 YSYEKL. The CDR3 contains 14 residues. V lost 5 bases to trimming and J lost 6 bases, with 16 bases between them. The TCR originated in an adult who was a healthcare worker with PCR-confirmed SARS-CoV-2 infection or an uninfected control (not recorded which). Sequences were obtained from whole blood. The rearrangement uses TRBV4-1 and TRBJ1-2; possibly TRBD1 for D (6 bases). Here the CDR3 reads CASSDRTETHGYTF. The CDR3 DNA reads TGCGCCAGCAGCGATAGGACAGAAACGCATGGCTACACCTTC.